These 6 T cell receptor beta chains were all obtained from the same sample, sequenced in a study of beta chain features in type 1 diabetes. The isolated RNA, all of it, was reverse transcribed, so expressed TCRB transcripts were what got sequenced. Sequencing was performed with immunoSEQ multiplex PCR; in TCRdb, only in-frame clones are kept and a portion is missing. Of tens of thousands of clones in the sample, 59% were seen once. The sample consisted of Tregs from blood. The receptors here all came from a woman between 18 and 30 years old in good health.

The chain links TRBV29-1 to TRBJ2-5, with D unresolved. The CDR3 is 13 residues long. CDR1 is SQVTM, CDR2 ANQGSEA, per germline. V shed 4 bases and J shed 4 bases, with 13 bases lying between them. The CDR3 DNA follows: TGCAGCGTTGCCCCAGCTAGGTTAGAGACCCAGTACTTC. This codes for CSVAPARLETQYF. The variable domain in full, completed from reference TRBV29-1 and TRBJ2-5, reads SAVISQKPSRDICQRGTSLTIQCQVDSQVTMMFWYRQQPGQSLTLIATANQGSEATYESGFVIDKFPISRPNLTFSTLTVSNMSPEDSSIYLCSVAPARLETQYFGPGTRLLVL.

The chain uses TRBV29-1 and TRBJ2-7; the D gene is possibly TRBD1 (5 bases). V gave up 5 bases and J gave up 0 bases, with 14 bases separating them. Germline-derived CDR1 and CDR2 are SQVTM and ANQGSEA. The CDR3 has 14 amino acids. CDR3 sequence: CSVLGLDSSYEQYF. The CDR3 bases are TGCAGCGTTCTCGGGCTAGACAGCTCCTACGAGCAGTACTTC.

The chain employs TRBV19 and TRBJ1-2; 11 bases match TRBD1. CDR1 LNHDA and CDR2 SQIVND come from the germline V gene (reference sequence). V was clipped by 9 bases and J by 6 bases; unmatched bases: 9. The CDR3 has 14 amino acids. The CDR3 reads CASAGDRGYHGYTF. The CDR3 DNA sequence: TGTGCCAGCGCGGGGGACAGGGGGTACCATGGCTACACCTTC.

The V call is TRBV11-3, the J call TRBJ1-1; D is unclear. Looked up from germline, CDR1 is SGHNT and CDR2 is YENEEA. The CDR3 has 15 amino acids. Trimming left V 1 base short and J 1 base short, with 10 bases between. The CDR3 loop is CASSLVPGSNTEAFF. DNA for the CDR3: TGTGCCAGCAGCTTAGTCCCAGGATCGAACACTGAAGCTTTCTTT. Based on the CDR3 plus reference TRBV11-3 and TRBJ1-1, the full variable domain is EAGVVQSPRYKIIEKKQPVAFWCNPISGHNTLYWYLQNLGQGPELLIRYENEEAVDDSQLPKDRFSAERLKGVDSTLKIQPAELGDSAVYLCASSLVPGSNTEAFFGQGTRLTVV.

This clone was counted only a few times. V and J are TRBV5-1 and TRBJ2-1, with 9 nucleotides matching TRBD2. Germline CDR1 SGHRS, CDR2 YFSETQ. The length of the CDR3 is 16 residues. J was trimmed by 0 bases and V by 4 bases; bases with no gene match: 5. The CDR3: CASSRDSGSSYNEQFF. In DNA form, the CDR3 reads TGCGCCAGCAGCCGTGATAGCGGGAGCTCCTACAATGAGCAGTTCTTC.

This sequence joins TRBV20-1 and TRBJ2-5; no reliable D call. V was shortened by 5 bases and J by 1 base, with 2 bases between the two germline ends. Germline CDR1 reads DFQATT; CDR2 reads SNEGSKA (reference sequence). This CDR3 region has 10 residues. CDR3 DNA sequence: TGCAGTGCTCTCCAAGAGACCCAGTACTTC. Protein sequence: CSALQETQYF.